Described below is a single T cell receptor beta chain sequence and its context. The target antigen is unknown. PBMC RNA served as the TCR library source. TCRdb recomputed calls from the reads with MiXCR, one row per CDR3 protein. The table lists about 870 distinct CDR3 sequences, more than 55% of them singletons, with roughly 13% in the top ten. This sample stems from a study of regulatory T cells in long-lasting Graves disease. Study outcomes and limitations: TRBV28, TRBJ1-2 and TRBJ2-5 were favored in persistent disease.

The CDR3 spans 15 residues. The ends were cut back, 7 bases at V and 1 base at J, with 17 bases in the middle. Germline lookup yields CDR1 SGHDT and CDR2 YYEEEE. This receptor was taken from a female donor with Graves disease. The rearrangement joins TRBV5-6 to TRBJ2-5; D unresolved. This sample comprised peripheral blood mononuclear cells (PBMCs), obtained with antithyroid drug treatment, in newly diagnosed or persistent Graves disease (not recorded which). The CDR3 nucleotides read TGTGCCAGCCACAGCTTCCATTCAGCCCAAGAGACCCAGTACTTC. Amino acid sequence: CASHSFHSAQETQYF.